This TCR beta chain was sequenced in a study of T cell responses to AZD1222 COVID-19 vaccine. The table came from immunoSEQ multiplex PCR; TCRdb's copy has only in-frame clones and leaves some out. Among 150,000 to 200,000 clones listed, about 92% were seen once. V was shortened by 4 bases and J by 10 bases, with 11 bases between the two germline ends. The CDR3 has 13 amino acids. CDR1 is MNHEY, CDR2 SVGEGT, per germline. The sample in question was peripheral blood, obtained on day 0 of AZD1222 vaccination. This receptor was taken from an adult in good health. This chain links TRBV6-2 or TRBV6-3 with TRBJ1-6; D possibly corresponds to TRBD1 (5 bases). The CDR3 DNA reads as TGTGCCAGCAGTTTGTTAGGGGAATCACCCCTCCACTTT. Its protein is CASSLLGESPLHF.